This TCR beta chain was recorded in a study of radiation and T cells in renal cell carcinoma. In the study overall: Nephrectomy followed 15 Gy stereotactic body radiation by 4 weeks. Study outcomes and limitations: In blood, top tumor clones expanded by 2 weeks, shrinking by 4.

The time point was: baseline pretreatment blood. Treatment in this sample: 15 Gy SBRT to primary tumor, nephrectomy 4 weeks later. This CDR3 has 15 residues. V lost 5 bases and J lost 4; bases outside the gene matches: 9. The germline V gene encodes CDR1 SGHAT and CDR2 FQNNGV. Concerning this clone itself: Its antigen is unidentified.

Sequenced by immunoSEQ multiplex PCR; TCRdb stores in-frame clones only, minus some. The sample carries about 130,000 clones, 70% to 90% recorded once. This sequence joins TRBV11-2 and TRBJ1-2; the match to TRBD1 covers 8 bases. This material consisted of blood, taken from a patient whose treatment included radiotherapy and nephrectomy. This receptor was obtained from a woman in her 50s with renal cell carcinoma. The CDR3 is CASSADRAQGYGYTF. The CDR3 coding sequence is TGTGCCAGCAGCGCGGACAGGGCCCAAGGCTATGGCTACACCTTC. Combining the CDR3 with reference TRBV11-2 and TRBJ1-2 gives the whole variable domain EAGVAQSPRYKIIEKRQSVAFWCNPISGHATLYWYQQILGQGPKLLIQFQNNGVVDDSQLPKDRFSAERLKGVDSTLKIQPAKLEDSAVYLCASSADRAQGYGYTFGSGTRLTVV.